This T cell receptor beta chain was observed in a study of blood T cell repertoires in COVID-19. Study in general: Samples of COVID-19 (acute and convalescent) were obtained from the United States, Italy and Spain.

The data were produced by immunoSEQ multiplex PCR, yet TCRdb's version contains in-frame clones alone and is incomplete. The table has 250,000 or so clones, 85% to 90% seen once. Membership in each cohort depended on participant-reported clinical history. Cohort 3 recovery required two negative PCRs, clearance, or symptom resolution. Trimming took 3 bases from V and 0 from J, leaving 12 bases between them. This CDR3 region has 16 residues. The germline CDR1 and CDR2 sequences are SGHTA and FQGNSA. This receptor was identified in a woman aged 45-60 years who had recovered from COVID-19. Sequenced input: PBMCs or T cells enriched from blood (not recorded which). V gene TRBV7-2 combines with J gene TRBJ2-1; TRBD2 might be the D (6 bases). CDR3 residues: CASSLSRLGSYNEQFF. The CDR3 nucleotides are TGTGCCAGCAGCTTGAGCCGACTAGGCTCCTACAATGAGCAGTTCTTC. The full variable domain, with the rest looked up from reference TRBV7-2 and TRBJ2-1, is GAGVSQSPSNKVTEKGKDVELRCDPISGHTALYWYRQSLGQGLEFLIYFQGNSAPDKSGLPSDRFSAERTGGSVSTLTIQRTQQEDSAVYLCASSLSRLGSYNEQFFGPGTRLTVL.